This is a list of T cell receptor beta chains from one sample in a study of blood T cells in healthy people across ages. TCRdb fed the 5' RACE reads into MiXCR, producing one record per CDR3 protein. The sample includes 780,000 or so distinct CDR3 sequences, roughly 50% seen only once; the top ten take about a quarter. Material for sequencing was blood. All receptors derive from a man in his forties in good health. Both conserved end residues are part of each CDR3. Each record gives: clone size, D gene, J gene, V gene, CDR3 DNA, CDR3 protein. The D gene is left open where the match is weak. Only some rows state a clone size, as once, few, many or a class for expanded clones.

>few|-|TRBJ2-7|TRBV18
TGTGCCAGCTCACCGGGGCCTACCGCTAGGGGCTACGAGCAGTACTTC
CASSPGPTARGYEQYF
>many|-|TRBJ1-2|TRBV20-1
TGCAGTGCTGATAGTCGGTCCGCCGTTACATATGGCTACACCTTC
CSADSRSAVTYGYTF
>-|-|TRBJ2-3|TRBV9
TGTGCCAGCAGCCCGTGGGAGACGGACTTCACAGATACGCAGTATTTT
CASSPWETDFTDTQYF
>few|TRBD2|TRBJ2-2|TRBV12-3/TRBV12-4
TGTGCCAGCAAACCGGGACTAGCGGGGTCCGGGGAGCTGTTTTTT
CASKPGLAGSGELFF
>-|TRBD2|TRBJ2-3|TRBV2
TGTGCCAGCAGTCGACTAGCGGGACAGGGTACGCAGTATTTT
CASSRLAGQGTQYF
>-|-|TRBJ2-5|TRBV6-1
TGTGCCAGCAGTGAATTGCGGGGCAACCAAGAGACCCAGTACTTC
CASSELRGNQETQYF
>-|-|TRBJ1-2|TRBV29-1
TGCAGCGTTGAAGTCGGGTGTCAGTCCTATGGCTACACCTTC
CSVEVGCQSYGYTF
>few|-|TRBJ2-7|TRBV20-1
TGCAGTGCCCCCCCGGCAGGGAGGACCTACGAGCAGTACTTC
CSAPPAGRTYEQYF
>-|-|TRBJ2-1|TRBV7-8
TGTGCCAGCAGCTTAGAAGTAGGCGGGCCTTACAATGAGCAGTTCTTC
CASSLEVGGPYNEQFF
>many|TRBD2|TRBJ2-3|TRBV4-3
TGCGCCAGCAGCCAAGATAGGACTAGCGGGATCGGGCAGTATTTT
CASSQDRTSGIGQYF
>-|-|TRBJ2-5|TRBV30
TGTGCCTGGAGTGATGCGGAGGAGACCCAGTACTTC
CAWSDAEETQYF
>once|TRBD2|TRBJ2-3|TRBV18
TGTGCCAACTCACTGACTAGCGATAGCACAGATACGCAGTATTTT
CANSLTSDSTDTQYF
>few|TRBD2|TRBJ2-1|TRBV7-2
TGTGCCAGCAGCTTAGGGACTAGCGGGGTGGGAGAGCAGTTCTTC
CASSLGTSGVGEQFF
>few|-|TRBJ1-6|TRBV30
TGTGCCTGGACTCGAACAGATAATTCACCCCTCCACTTT
CAWTRTDNSPLHF
>-|-|TRBJ2-3|TRBV7-2
TGTGCCAGCAGCTCCCGGGCGAAGCAGCTCACAGATACGCAGTATTTT
CASSSRAKQLTDTQYF
>-|TRBD1|TRBJ1-2|TRBV12-3/TRBV12-4
TGTGCCAGCAGAGCCCCCGCGTCCGGGCGACAGGGGGCTTTCTATGGCTACACCTTC
CASRAPASGRQGAFYGYTF
>few|-|TRBJ2-7|TRBV29-1
TGCAGCGTTGAAGATACAGGACTCGGCTACGAGCAGTACTTC
CSVEDTGLGYEQYF
>-|-|TRBJ2-3|TRBV2
TGTGCCAGCACGGGCGGGGCGGCAGATACGCAGTATTTT
CASTGGAADTQYF
>-|-|TRBJ2-7|TRBV20-1
TGCAGTGCCCTCTATGGAAGCTCCTACGAGCAGTACTTC
CSALYGSSYEQYF
>-|TRBD1|TRBJ2-7|TRBV4-1
TGCGCCAGCAGCCAAGATATTGGGGACAGGGACTTCTCCTACGAGCAGTACTTC
CASSQDIGDRDFSYEQYF
>-|-|TRBJ2-3|TRBV7-2
TGTGCCAGCAGCCACGGTGTAGATACGCAGTATTTT
CASSHGVDTQYF
>-|-|TRBJ2-7|TRBV2
TGTGCCAGCAGTGAATCCCAGCGGGTTCCCTACGAGCAGTACTTC
CASSESQRVPYEQYF
>-|-|TRBJ1-1|TRBV9
TGTGCCAGCAGCCTACGGAGCTCGAACACTGAAGCTTTCTTT
CASSLRSSNTEAFF
>-|TRBD2|TRBJ2-1|TRBV29-1
TGCAGCGCCGGGGGGACTAGCGGCTACAATGAGCAGTTCTTC
CSAGGTSGYNEQFF